This T cell receptor beta chain was recovered during a study of OX40 agonist ivuxolimab in advanced cancers. Study-level background: A history of anti-PD-1, anti-PD-L1 or anti-CTLA-4 therapy was acceptable, and approximately 40% had some. Overall study results and limits: Clonal expansion by week 6 occurred in CD4+ and CD8+ blood T cells (at 0.1 to 3.0 mg/kg).

Profiled with immunoSEQ multiplex PCR; TCRdb holds only in-frame clones, not every one. The sample lists about 36,000 clones, more than 65% occurring once. Details on this clone: What it recognizes is unknown.

The germline gives CDR1 MRHNA, CDR2 SNTAGT. V trimming: 6 bases; J trimming: 0 bases; junction bases outside the gene matches: 7. The CDR3 is 16 residues long. The receptor was derived from an adult with an advanced solid tumor such as melanoma, head and neck, liver or kidney cancer. The chain has TRBV6-4 and TRBJ1-3, with TRBD1 matching over 8 bases. The source was CD4+ or CD8+ T cells sorted from blood, collected in a trial of the OX40 agonist ivuxolimab. The CDR3 region is CASSPTGGSSGNTIYF. CDR3 coding DNA: TGTGCCAGCAGCCCCACAGGGGGAAGCTCTGGAAACACCATATATTTT.